The clone carrying this TCR beta chain has just one count. Its antigen is unidentified. This record comes from a study of graft-versus-host responses after intestinal transplantation. Study-level background: All of the recipients had induction that used anti-thymocyte globulin, then tacrolimus and steroids for 2 to 3 years. The study's findings and limits: Detection of GvH clones occurred in recipient marrow, and some had their first appearance in ileum or blood. Peak GvH clone levels in circulation were associated with early post-transplant HvG declines.

The assay was immunoSEQ multiplex PCR, and TCRdb's table has in-frame clones only and misses some. The repertoire holds 20,000 or so clones, with around 90% as singletons. CDR1 is SEHNR and CDR2 is FQNEAQ in the germline V gene (reference sequence). V gave up 5 bases and J gave up 0 bases, with 10 bases separating them. This CDR3 comprises 14 residues. V gene TRBV7-9 combines with J gene TRBJ1-1; D call uncertain. The sample here was PBMCs, taken about 350 days after transplant. This sequence was found in a human patient who received an intestinal transplant, so some T cells may come from the graft donor. The CDR3 region is CASSPAGVNTEAFF. CDR3 sequence (DNA): TGTGCCAGCAGCCCGGCCGGGGTGAACACTGAAGCTTTCTTT. Full variable domain (missing parts from reference TRBV7-9 and TRBJ1-1): DTGVSQNPRHKITKRGQNVTFRCDPISEHNRLYWYRQTLGQGPEFLTYFQNEAQLEKSRLLSDRFSAERPKGSFSTLEIQRTEQGDSAMYLCASSPAGVNTEAFFGQGTRLTVV.